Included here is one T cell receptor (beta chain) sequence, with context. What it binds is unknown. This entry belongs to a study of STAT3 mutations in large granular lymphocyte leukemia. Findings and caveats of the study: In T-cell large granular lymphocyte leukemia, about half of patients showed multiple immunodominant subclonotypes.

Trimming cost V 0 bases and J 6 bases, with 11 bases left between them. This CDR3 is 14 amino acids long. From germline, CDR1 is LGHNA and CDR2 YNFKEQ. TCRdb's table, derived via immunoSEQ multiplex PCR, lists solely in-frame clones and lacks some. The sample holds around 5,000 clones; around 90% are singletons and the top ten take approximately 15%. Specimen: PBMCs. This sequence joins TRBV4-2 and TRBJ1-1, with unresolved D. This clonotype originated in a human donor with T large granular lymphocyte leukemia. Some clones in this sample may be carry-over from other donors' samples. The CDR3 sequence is CASSQEVAISEAFF. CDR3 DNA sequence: TGTGCCAGCAGCCAAGAGGTCGCCATCTCTGAAGCTTTCTTT.